A selection of T cell receptor beta chains follows, all from one sample in a study of T-cell memory formation after mild COVID-19. TCRdb re-derived calls from the 5' RACE reads in MiXCR, one entry per CDR3 protein. The table lists hundreds of thousands of distinct CDR3 sequences, 20% of them singletons, with 7.5% to 9.5% in the top ten. The material sequenced was PBMCs or a T cell subset sorted from them (not recorded which). Receptor source: an adult woman who had mild COVID-19 (a few samples of this study predate the infection). Cell type and time point are not known. Each CDR3 is given with its conserved first and last residue. The order of the fields is clone size, D gene, V gene, J gene, CDR3 protein, CDR3 DNA. The D gene is left open where the match is weak. The size of a clone is reported for some rows only, either as once, few or many, or as a class for expanded clones.

clone size: many; D gene: -; V gene: TRBV5-1; J gene: TRBJ2-7; CDR3 protein: CASSLATSRSSYEQYF; CDR3 DNA: TGCGCCAGCAGCTTGGCTACTAGCAGGAGCTCCTACGAGCAGTACTTC
clone size: few; D gene: TRBD2; V gene: TRBV5-6; J gene: TRBJ2-7; CDR3 protein: CASSLGLAFYEQYF; CDR3 DNA: TGTGCCAGCAGTCTGGGACTAGCGTTCTACGAGCAGTACTTC
clone size: many; D gene: -; V gene: TRBV11-2; J gene: TRBJ2-1; CDR3 protein: CASSLGISYNEQFF; CDR3 DNA: TGTGCCAGCAGCTTAGGGATCAGCTACAATGAGCAGTTCTTC
clone size: few; D gene: -; V gene: TRBV5-4; J gene: TRBJ2-2; CDR3 protein: CASSQEVGANTGELFF; CDR3 DNA: TGTGCCAGCAGCCAGGAGGTCGGCGCGAACACCGGGGAGCTGTTTTTT
clone size: -; D gene: -; V gene: TRBV10-3; J gene: TRBJ2-2; CDR3 protein: CAISDPRATGELFF; CDR3 DNA: TGTGCCATCAGTGACCCCAGGGCAACCGGGGAGCTGTTTTTT
clone size: few; D gene: -; V gene: TRBV19; J gene: TRBJ2-2; CDR3 protein: CASSIGVANTGELFF; CDR3 DNA: TGTGCCAGTAGTATCGGCGTCGCGAACACCGGGGAGCTGTTTTTT
clone size: -; D gene: -; V gene: TRBV20-1; J gene: TRBJ2-5; CDR3 protein: CSARASRGWQETQYF; CDR3 DNA: TGCAGTGCTAGAGCCTCGCGCGGCTGGCAAGAGACCCAGTACTTC
clone size: few; D gene: TRBD2; V gene: TRBV6-5; J gene: TRBJ2-7; CDR3 protein: CASSPGTSGTSYEQYF; CDR3 DNA: TGTGCCAGCAGTCCCGGGACTAGCGGGACCTCCTACGAGCAGTACTTC
clone size: -; D gene: -; V gene: TRBV10-2; J gene: TRBJ1-5; CDR3 protein: CATRGQSNQPQHF; CDR3 DNA: TGCGCCACCCGGGGGCAAAGCAATCAGCCCCAGCATTTT
clone size: few; D gene: -; V gene: TRBV21-1; J gene: TRBJ2-7; CDR3 protein: CASSKDPGTYEQYF; CDR3 DNA: TGTGCCAGCAGCAAAGACCCGGGCACCTACGAGCAGTACTTC
clone size: few; D gene: TRBD1; V gene: TRBV6-1; J gene: TRBJ2-7; CDR3 protein: CASSPTGVVAEQYF; CDR3 DNA: TGTGCCAGCAGTCCGACAGGGGTCGTCGCCGAGCAGTACTTC
clone size: -; D gene: -; V gene: TRBV30; J gene: TRBJ1-1; CDR3 protein: CAWNPGAIRPYDEAFF; CDR3 DNA: TGTGCCTGGAATCCAGGGGCGATTCGGCCTTACGATGAAGCTTTCTTT
clone size: -; D gene: TRBD1; V gene: TRBV5-4; J gene: TRBJ2-1; CDR3 protein: CASSLDETGGINEQFF; CDR3 DNA: TGTGCCAGCAGCTTGGATGAGACAGGGGGCATCAATGAGCAGTTCTTC
clone size: -; D gene: TRBD2; V gene: TRBV12-5; J gene: TRBJ2-7; CDR3 protein: CASGLATSGSYEQYF; CDR3 DNA: TGTGCTAGTGGTTTGGCAACTAGCGGCTCCTACGAGCAGTACTTC
clone size: -; D gene: -; V gene: TRBV20-1; J gene: TRBJ1-2; CDR3 protein: CSAPLPQGGALNYGYTF; CDR3 DNA: TGCAGTGCCCCCCTCCCGCAAGGGGGTGCCCTTAACTATGGCTACACCTTC
clone size: few; D gene: -; V gene: TRBV12-3/TRBV12-4; J gene: TRBJ1-2; CDR3 protein: CASIPSGGYGYTF; CDR3 DNA: TGTGCCAGCATCCCGAGCGGTGGCTATGGCTACACCTTC
clone size: few; D gene: TRBD2; V gene: TRBV27; J gene: TRBJ2-7; CDR3 protein: CASSLSTSGYEQYF; CDR3 DNA: TGTGCCAGCAGTTTATCGACTAGCGGCTACGAGCAGTACTTC
clone size: few; D gene: TRBD1; V gene: TRBV12-3/TRBV12-4; J gene: TRBJ1-2; CDR3 protein: CASSFPGTGLGGYTF; CDR3 DNA: TGTGCCAGCAGTTTCCCGGGGACAGGGTTAGGAGGCTACACCTTC
clone size: -; D gene: -; V gene: TRBV3-1; J gene: TRBJ2-2; CDR3 protein: CASSQGAISLFF; CDR3 DNA: TGTGCCAGCAGCCAAGGGGCCATATCCCTGTTTTTT
clone size: -; D gene: -; V gene: TRBV21-1; J gene: TRBJ2-7; CDR3 protein: CAKPHNDRAPYEQYF; CDR3 DNA: TGTGCCAAGCCCCACAACGACAGGGCTCCCTACGAGCAGTACTTC
clone size: -; D gene: -; V gene: TRBV12-3/TRBV12-4; J gene: TRBJ1-3; CDR3 protein: CASSPREDSGNTIYF; CDR3 DNA: TGTGCCAGCAGCCCCCGGGAGGACTCTGGAAACACCATATATTTT
clone size: -; D gene: -; V gene: TRBV5-6; J gene: TRBJ2-7; CDR3 protein: CASSNGRVYEQYF; CDR3 DNA: TGTGCCAGCAGCAACGGCAGGGTCTACGAGCAGTACTTC
clone size: -; D gene: TRBD2; V gene: TRBV11-2; J gene: TRBJ2-7; CDR3 protein: CASSFTVIIAGGPYEQYF; CDR3 DNA: TGTGCCAGCAGCTTCACTGTGATAATAGCGGGGGGGCCCTACGAGCAGTACTTC
clone size: few; D gene: -; V gene: TRBV28; J gene: TRBJ2-5; CDR3 protein: CASSFYGRGGETQYF; CDR3 DNA: TGTGCCAGCAGTTTCTACGGGAGAGGTGGGGAGACCCAGTACTTC
clone size: few; D gene: TRBD1; V gene: TRBV5-5; J gene: TRBJ2-2; CDR3 protein: CASTKPGQGIPGELFF; CDR3 DNA: TGTGCCAGCACCAAACCAGGACAGGGGATACCCGGGGAGCTGTTTTTT
clone size: many; D gene: -; V gene: TRBV24-1; J gene: TRBJ2-1; CDR3 protein: CATSDGIRGFAEQFF; CDR3 DNA: TGTGCCACCAGTGATGGGATTCGAGGATTCGCTGAGCAGTTCTTC
clone size: few; D gene: -; V gene: TRBV6-6; J gene: TRBJ1-5; CDR3 protein: CASSYQGYNQPQHF; CDR3 DNA: TGTGCCAGCAGTTACCAGGGGTACAATCAGCCCCAGCATTTT
clone size: few; D gene: TRBD1; V gene: TRBV4-1; J gene: TRBJ2-2; CDR3 protein: CASSQDRVTGELFF; CDR3 DNA: TGCGCCAGCAGCCAGGACAGGGTTACCGGGGAGCTGTTTTTT
clone size: many; D gene: -; V gene: TRBV12-3/TRBV12-4; J gene: TRBJ2-7; CDR3 protein: CASSLNTAYEQYF; CDR3 DNA: TGTGCCAGCAGTTTGAACACCGCCTACGAGCAGTACTTC
clone size: -; D gene: -; V gene: TRBV20-1; J gene: TRBJ2-5; CDR3 protein: CSAIKGGGGETQYF; CDR3 DNA: TGCAGTGCAATAAAGGGAGGAGGCGGCGAGACCCAGTACTTC
clone size: -; D gene: -; V gene: TRBV7-9; J gene: TRBJ1-3; CDR3 protein: CASSSDRSGNTIYF; CDR3 DNA: TGTGCCAGCAGCTCCGACAGGTCTGGAAACACCATATATTTT
clone size: -; D gene: -; V gene: TRBV3-1; J gene: TRBJ2-3; CDR3 protein: CASSQDIWTTTSTDTQYF; CDR3 DNA: TGTGCCAGCAGCCAAGATATATGGACTACCACTAGCACAGATACGCAGTATTTT
clone size: -; D gene: TRBD1; V gene: TRBV3-1; J gene: TRBJ2-7; CDR3 protein: CASRTGMKNEQYF; CDR3 DNA: TGTGCCAGCCGGACAGGGATGAAAAACGAGCAGTACTTC
clone size: few; D gene: TRBD1; V gene: TRBV7-8; J gene: TRBJ2-7; CDR3 protein: CASSLYAQGATHMHGDYEQYF; CDR3 DNA: TGTGCCAGCAGCTTGTATGCTCAGGGGGCTACACATATGCATGGGGATTACGAGCAGTACTTC
clone size: many; D gene: TRBD2; V gene: TRBV4-3; J gene: TRBJ2-1; CDR3 protein: CASSQVAGGRYNEQFF; CDR3 DNA: TGCGCCAGCAGCCAAGTAGCGGGAGGGAGGTACAATGAGCAGTTCTTC
clone size: few; D gene: -; V gene: TRBV7-3; J gene: TRBJ2-3; CDR3 protein: CASSLTRLSGGTDTQYF; CDR3 DNA: TGTGCCAGCAGCTTAACAAGACTGTCGGGGGGCACAGATACGCAGTATTTT
clone size: many; D gene: -; V gene: TRBV9; J gene: TRBJ1-5; CDR3 protein: CASSVGGSNQPQHF; CDR3 DNA: TGTGCCAGCAGCGTAGGGGGTAGCAATCAGCCCCAGCATTTT
clone size: -; D gene: TRBD2; V gene: TRBV11-2; J gene: TRBJ2-7; CDR3 protein: CASSLDGFSGRAYEQYF; CDR3 DNA: TGTGCCAGCAGCTTAGACGGGTTTAGCGGGAGAGCTTACGAGCAGTACTTC
clone size: few; D gene: TRBD1; V gene: TRBV5-5; J gene: TRBJ1-1; CDR3 protein: CASSLFTGTANTEAFF; CDR3 DNA: TGTGCCAGCAGCTTGTTTACCGGGACAGCGAACACTGAAGCTTTCTTT
clone size: few; D gene: TRBD1; V gene: TRBV6-5; J gene: TRBJ2-7; CDR3 protein: CASSYRDSLYEQYF; CDR3 DNA: TGTGCCAGCAGTTACCGGGACAGTTTATACGAGCAGTACTTC
clone size: few; D gene: -; V gene: TRBV14; J gene: TRBJ2-3; CDR3 protein: CASSQYRTDTQYF; CDR3 DNA: TGTGCCAGCAGCCAATACCGCACAGATACGCAGTATTTT
clone size: -; D gene: -; V gene: TRBV5-8; J gene: TRBJ2-7; CDR3 protein: CASSLPTGSNEQYF; CDR3 DNA: TGTGCCAGCAGCTTGCCTACAGGCTCCAACGAGCAGTACTTC
clone size: -; D gene: TRBD2; V gene: TRBV7-8; J gene: TRBJ2-1; CDR3 protein: CASYSGRLGNEQFF; CDR3 DNA: TGTGCCAGCTATAGCGGGAGACTAGGGAATGAGCAGTTCTTC
clone size: few; D gene: -; V gene: TRBV20-1; J gene: TRBJ1-2; CDR3 protein: CSAKPGRTNYGYTF; CDR3 DNA: TGCAGTGCTAAGCCAGGACGGACTAACTATGGCTACACCTTC
clone size: few; D gene: -; V gene: TRBV6-2/TRBV6-3; J gene: TRBJ2-5; CDR3 protein: CASSYVGETQYF; CDR3 DNA: TGTGCCAGCAGTTACGTTGGAGAGACCCAGTACTTC
clone size: few; D gene: TRBD2; V gene: TRBV10-3; J gene: TRBJ2-3; CDR3 protein: CAISELAGAGDTQYF; CDR3 DNA: TGTGCCATCAGTGAGTTAGCGGGGGCTGGGGATACGCAGTATTTT
clone size: few; D gene: -; V gene: TRBV18; J gene: TRBJ1-1; CDR3 protein: CASSLNSKPNTEAFF; CDR3 DNA: TGTGCCAGCTCTCTCAATTCAAAACCGAACACTGAAGCTTTCTTT
clone size: -; D gene: -; V gene: TRBV12-3/TRBV12-4; J gene: TRBJ2-2; CDR3 protein: CASNQGQTNTGELFF; CDR3 DNA: TGTGCCAGCAATCAAGGACAGACGAACACCGGGGAGCTGTTTTTT
clone size: -; D gene: TRBD2; V gene: TRBV5-1; J gene: TRBJ2-7; CDR3 protein: CASSFVLAGVRSEQYF; CDR3 DNA: TGCGCCAGCAGCTTCGTTCTAGCGGGAGTAAGGAGCGAGCAGTACTTC
clone size: few; D gene: -; V gene: TRBV5-1; J gene: TRBJ1-2; CDR3 protein: CASSLGGERSYTF; CDR3 DNA: TGCGCCAGCAGCTTGGGCGGGGAAAGAAGCTACACCTTC
clone size: -; D gene: -; V gene: TRBV12-3/TRBV12-4; J gene: TRBJ1-6; CDR3 protein: CASSTLGRGNSPLHF; CDR3 DNA: TGTGCCAGCAGTACCCTCGGGAGGGGCAATTCACCCCTCCACTTT
clone size: few; D gene: TRBD2; V gene: TRBV27; J gene: TRBJ2-2; CDR3 protein: CASSTLTLAGGPDTGELFF; CDR3 DNA: TGTGCCAGCAGTACCCTCACCCTAGCGGGGGGGCCGGACACCGGGGAGCTGTTTTTT
clone size: few; D gene: TRBD1; V gene: TRBV7-2; J gene: TRBJ1-6; CDR3 protein: CASSLVGRGQRSPLHF; CDR3 DNA: TGTGCCAGCAGCTTAGTGGGCAGGGGGCAGCGGTCACCCCTCCACTTT
clone size: -; D gene: -; V gene: TRBV7-2; J gene: TRBJ2-3; CDR3 protein: CASSSGPDGDTQYF; CDR3 DNA: TGTGCCAGCAGCTCTGGACCCGATGGTGATACGCAGTATTTT